The 18 T cell receptor beta chains below were found in one sample sequenced in a study of blood T cell repertoires in COVID-19. Measured with immunoSEQ multiplex PCR; TCRdb has only the in-frame clones, and not every one. The sample carries fewer than 350,000 clones, 75% to 90% recorded once. Material for sequencing was PBMCs or T cells enriched from blood (not recorded which). Receptors originate from a man in his fifties or sixties who had recovered from COVID-19.

The rearrangement joins TRBV28 to TRBJ2-1, with 8 positions matching TRBD2. Losses at the gene ends were 5 bases for V and 7 bases for J; bases not matched to a gene: 10. Germline V lookup: CDR1 MDHEN, CDR2 SYDVKM. This CDR3 is 15 amino acids long. CDR3 loop: CASSPRGAGGNEQFF. In DNA, the CDR3 is TGTGCCAGCAGTCCCCGAGGTGCGGGAGGTAATGAGCAGTTCTTC.

This clone was recorded a few times. V gene TRBV15 combines with J gene TRBJ2-7, with D unresolved. V lost 5 bases and J 7 bases, leaving 12 bases between the germline ends. The germline V gene encodes CDR1 LNHNV and CDR2 YYDKDF (reference sequence). The CDR3 is 12 amino acids. Written as DNA, the CDR3 is TGTGCCACCAGCCTAGACCGAAAGGAGCAGTACTTC. Residues: CATSLDRKEQYF.

This chain connects TRBV11-2 to TRBJ2-2, with D possibly matching TRBD1 (6 bases). This CDR3 is built from 15 residues. The germline V and J ends were trimmed by 5 bases and 0 bases, with 10 bases remaining between them. Germline V lookup: CDR1 SGHAT, CDR2 FQNNGV. The DNA for the CDR3 is TGTGCCAGCAGCCCGAGGACAGCGAACACCGGGGAGCTGTTTTTT. Protein: CASSPRTANTGELFF.

The genes are TRBV11-2 and TRBJ1-3, with 10 bases identical to TRBD1. Germline trimming cut 7 bases from V and 8 bases from J; bases unmatched to any gene: 5. CDR1 and CDR2 (germline): SGHAT, FQNNGV. The CDR3 has 13 residues. The CDR3 DNA reads TGTGCCAGCACCCTGACAGGGGGCCACACCATATATTTT. This codes for CASTLTGGHTIYF. The variable domain in full, with the rest retrieved from reference TRBV11-2 and TRBJ1-3, is EAGVAQSPRYKIIEKRQSVAFWCNPISGHATLYWYQQILGQGPKLLIQFQNNGVVDDSQLPKDRFSAERLKGVDSTLKIQPAKLEDSAVYLCASTLTGGHTIYFGEGSWLTVV.

The genes are TRBV9 and TRBJ2-3, with 8 bases identical to TRBD1. Germline V gene lookup returns CDR1 SGDLS and CDR2 YYNGEE. J was trimmed by 4 bases and V by 3 bases; bases with no gene match: 13. CDR3 length: 17 residues. The CDR3: CASSASLPGGFADTQYF. The CDR3 bases are TGTGCCAGCAGCGCCAGTCTTCCAGGGGGCTTCGCAGATACGCAGTATTTT.

This chain links TRBV28 with TRBJ1-2; no definite D call. Germline assignment: CDR1 MDHEN and CDR2 SYDVKM. The germline V and J ends were trimmed by 5 bases and 4 bases, with 14 bases remaining between them. This CDR3 contains 14 residues. CDR3 in amino acids: CASSPSSLAYGYTF. The CDR3 DNA reads as TGTGCCAGCAGTCCCTCGTCATTAGCCTATGGCTACACCTTC.

The chain links TRBV7-9 to TRBJ2-2; possibly TRBD2 for D (6 bases). The CDR3 sequence is 15 residues long. Trimming left V 5 bases short and J 0 bases short, with 10 bases between. Germline CDR1 SEHNR, CDR2 FQNEAQ (reference sequence). CDR3 DNA sequence: TGTGCCAGCAGCCCAAGCGGGCCGAACACCGGGGAGCTGTTTTTT. Residues: CASSPSGPNTGELFF.

Remarks on this clone: Distinct nucleotide sequences in the sample also encode this CDR3. The CDR3 coding sequence is TGTGCCAGCAGTTTTGCTCGACAGACTTCACCCCTCCACTTT. Translated: CASSFARQTSPLHF. This chain connects TRBV28 to TRBJ1-6; D possibly corresponds to TRBD1 (5 bases). The CDR3 has 14 residues. Per the germline V gene, CDR1 is MDHEN and CDR2 is SYDVKM. Trimming took off 3 bases at V and 9 bases at J, with 12 bases between the two ends.

The gene calls are TRBV6-5 and TRBJ1-3; tentative D call: TRBD1 (6 bases). This CDR3 is built from 15 residues. Deletions cut 1 base from V and 1 base from J, with 8 bases between. Per germline, CDR1 MNHEY and CDR2 SVGAGI. CDR3 in DNA: TGTGCCAGCAGTTACTTTACAGGGTCTGGAAACACCATATATTTT. Translated, it gives CASSYFTGSGNTIYF.

The V and J genes are TRBV18 and TRBJ2-3; D is undetermined. The CDR3 runs 16 residues. V was cut by 2 bases and J by 5 bases, with 17 bases left in between. CDR1 is KGHSH, CDR2 LQKENI, per germline. CDR3 in DNA: TGTGCCAGCTCACCAAAAAGCAACAGTGGGCAAGATACGCAGTATTTT. It codes for CASSPKSNSGQDTQYF.

V and J are TRBV29-1 and TRBJ1-1, with 9 bases identical to TRBD1. Trimming removed 2 bases from V and 4 bases from J; junction bases left unmatched: 2. CDR1 is SQVTM, CDR2 ANQGSEA, per germline. The CDR3 sequence is 13 residues long. The CDR3 bases are TGCAGCGTTGAAAAACAGGGGGCCACTGAAGCTTTCTTT. Protein product: CSVEKQGATEAFF.

The chain combines TRBV20-1 with TRBJ1-5, with TRBD1 matching over 7 bases. Germline CDR1 and CDR2: DFQATT and SNEGSKA (reference sequence). CDR3 length: 15 amino acids. J gave up 5 bases and V 3 bases, and 10 bases lay outside the gene matches. The CDR3 DNA sequence: TGCAGTGCTAGTAGACCGGGACAGCTAGATCAGCCCCAGCATTTT. It encodes CSASRPGQLDQPQHF.

The chain has TRBV28 and TRBJ1-6; TRBD1 matches 7 bases. The CDR3 spans 15 residues. V lost 6 bases, J lost 9 bases, and 11 bases stayed unmatched. CDR1 and CDR2 (germline): MDHEN, SYDVKM. In DNA, the CDR3 is TGTGCCAGCAGACTCGCACGACAGGGTACTTCACCCCTCCACTTT. Its protein is CASRLARQGTSPLHF. Complete variable domain (other parts from reference TRBV28 and TRBJ1-6): DVKVTQSSRYLVKRTGEKVFLECVQDMDHENMFWYRQDPGLGLRLIYFSYDVKMKEKGDIPEGYSVSREKKERFSLILESASTNQTSMYLCASRLARQGTSPLHFGNGTRLTVT.

The chain couples TRBV3-1 (or the pseudogene TRBV3-2) to TRBJ1-5; D unresolved. Germline V gene lookup returns CDR1 LGHDT and CDR2 YNNKEL (reference sequence). The V end was cut by 0 bases, the J end by 5 bases, with 11 bases between. The CDR3 has 15 residues. The CDR3 spells CASSQDFRLDQPQHF. In DNA, the CDR3 is TGTGCCAGCAGCCAAGATTTCCGACTTGATCAGCCCCAGCATTTT.

The chain recombines TRBV18 with TRBJ1-5, with 7 bases matching TRBD1. Germline V lookup: CDR1 KGHSH, CDR2 LQKENI. The CDR3 is made up of 15 amino acids. The ends lost 2 bases at V and 5 bases at J; junction bases unmatched: 6. The CDR3, as DNA: TGTGCCAGCTCACCAACCGGACAGGAAGATCAGCCCCAGCATTTT. This sequence encodes CASSPTGQEDQPQHF.

V usage is TRBV28 and J usage is TRBJ1-5; possibly TRBD1 for D (5 bases). Germline V gene lookup returns CDR1 MDHEN and CDR2 SYDVKM. V was cut by 4 bases and J by 2 bases, with 15 bases left in between. CDR3 length equals 16 residues. CDR3: CASSSSGGTGNQPQHF. The CDR3 nucleotides read TGTGCCAGCAGTTCGAGCGGGGGGACCGGCAATCAGCCCCAGCATTTT.

V usage is TRBV6-2 or TRBV6-3 and J usage is TRBJ1-2; D call uncertain. Germline V gene data show CDR1 as MNHEY and CDR2 as SVGEGT. This CDR3 comprises 14 residues. V was cut by 0 bases and J by 1 base, with 6 bases left in between. The CDR3 here is CASSYSTVNYGYTF. The CDR3 bases are TGTGCCAGCAGTTACTCAACAGTTAACTATGGCTACACCTTC.

The rearrangement uses TRBV29-1 and TRBJ2-7, with TRBD1 matching 9 bases. V trimming: 6 bases; J trimming: 6 bases; junction bases outside the gene matches: 9. Germline V gene sequence: CDR1 SQVTM, CDR2 ANQGSEA. There are 13 residues in the CDR3. DNA for the CDR3: TGCAGCGTCGACCCGGACAGGGGAGGCGAGCAGTACTTC. Encoded protein: CSVDPDRGGEQYF.